Listed below are T cell receptor beta chains from one sample, sequenced in a study of blood T cell repertoires in COVID-19. Sequenced by immunoSEQ multiplex PCR; TCRdb stores in-frame clones only, minus some. Among some 500,000 clones listed, 88% were seen once. Sequencing input: PBMCs or T cells enriched from blood (not recorded which). The receptors here all came from a woman aged 40 to 49 who had recovered from COVID-19. The CDR3 runs from the conserved cysteine through the conserved F or W. D genes are given only for firm matches. Not every row has a clone size; where given, it reads once, few, many or a size class.

j_call,clone_size,v_call,d_call,cdr3_nt,cdr3_aa
TRBJ2-1,NA,TRBV21-1,NA,TGTGCCAGCAGACAACTAGCGGGGTCCTCCTACAATGAGCAGTTCTTC,CASRQLAGSSYNEQFF
TRBJ1-2,NA,TRBV3-1/TRBV3-2,NA,TGTGCCAGCAGCCAAGTTCAAGGGGCAGACATTAACTATGGCTACACCTTC,CASSQVQGADINYGYTF
TRBJ2-3,NA,TRBV19,TRBD1,TGTGCCAGTAGTAAGTTCGGACAGGGGGCCGAAGATACGCAGTATTTT,CASSKFGQGAEDTQYF
TRBJ2-1,NA,TRBV7-6,NA,TGTGCCAGCAGCTTAATAGCAATGTACAATGAGCAGTTCTTC,CASSLIAMYNEQFF
TRBJ2-5,few,TRBV6-5,NA,TGTGCCAGCAGTCCGACAGCGCAAGAGACCCAGTACTTC,CASSPTAQETQYF
TRBJ1-1,NA,TRBV6-6,TRBD1,TGTGCCAGCAGGAGGAGGGGGCCCCCCACTGAAGCTTTCTTT,CASRRRGPPTEAFF
TRBJ2-2,NA,TRBV12-3/TRBV12-4,NA,TGTGCCAGCAGATCTACCGGGAGGGAGCTGTTTTTT,CASRSTGRELFF
TRBJ2-3,NA,TRBV11-2,TRBD2,TGTGCCAGCAGCTTAGTAGCGGGACACCCCACAGATACGCAGTATTTT,CASSLVAGHPTDTQYF
TRBJ1-2,few,TRBV6-4,TRBD1,TGTGCCAGCAGCGAGACAGGGGATTATGGCTACACCTTC,CASSETGDYGYTF
TRBJ2-5,NA,TRBV29-1,NA,TGCAGCGGCTCGACAGGTTCTAAAGAGACCCAGTACTTC,CSGSTGSKETQYF
TRBJ1-4,once,TRBV7-2,NA,TGTGCCAGCAGCTTACCCCGGGACACAACAACTAATGAAAAACTGTTTTTT,CASSLPRDTTTNEKLFF
TRBJ1-2,once,TRBV27,NA,TGTGCCAGCAGCCCGACAGGCTCCACCAATGGCTACACCTTC,CASSPTGSTNGYTF
TRBJ1-4,NA,TRBV19,NA,TGTGCCACTTCCCCGGAGGCGACTAATGAAAAACTGTTTTTT,CATSPEATNEKLFF
TRBJ2-7,NA,TRBV3-1/TRBV3-2,TRBD1,TGTGCCAGCAGCCAAGGCAACAGGGGCTCCTACGAGCAGTACTTC,CASSQGNRGSYEQYF
TRBJ2-2,NA,TRBV2,TRBD1,TGTGCCAGCAGTCCGGGACAGCCAGGTCGCGGGGAGCTGTTTTTT,CASSPGQPGRGELFF
TRBJ1-4,once,TRBV4-3,NA,TGCGCCAGCAGCCAACCAGGGATTAGTGAAAAACTGTTTTTT,CASSQPGISEKLFF
TRBJ2-1,NA,TRBV19,NA,TGTGCCAGTAGCATCCTCCGTCCGGGAATGAACTACAATGAGCAGTTCTTC,CASSILRPGMNYNEQFF
TRBJ1-2,NA,TRBV18,TRBD1,TGTGCCAGCTCACGTCAGGGGGATGATGGCTACACCTTC,CASSRQGDDGYTF